This TCR beta chain comes out of a study of vaccination effects on CD4 cells after COVID-19. Clones were sequenced by immunoSEQ multiplex PCR, and TCRdb holds only the in-frame ones, with some missing. Of around 59,000 clones listed, just under 80% are singletons. With respect to this clone: Its antigen is not identified.

The CDR3 extends over 13 amino acids. Trimming left V 3 bases short and J 3 bases short, with 11 bases between. Germline V CDR1 and CDR2: GTSNPN, SVGIG (reference sequence). Prior to sequencing, the ViraFEST assay stimulated PBMC with viral peptide pools, which expanded the antigen-specific CD4+ T cells. The culture ran for under eleven days, and then CD4+ T cells were isolated. Two doses of BNT162b2 or mRNA-1273 vaccine were administered to participants. The sequence was collected from a human donor who received a COVID-19 vaccine. The material was CD4+ T cells from PBMCs cultured with HCoV-OC43 spike peptides, obtained after COVID-19 vaccination. The subset is: HCoV-OC43 spike overlapping peptide pool stimulation. The chain carries TRBV30 and TRBJ1-1; D not certain. CDR3 nucleotides: TGTGCCTGGAGCGGGCGACATTACACTGAAGCTTTCTTT. This codes for CAWSGRHYTEAFF.